This TCR beta chain was found in a study of shared clonotypes between healthy human individuals (dated by TCRdb to 2020 to 2022). For context, the study as a whole: A few men and a couple of women, aged 18 to 49 years, made up the cohort. For each donor, three plates each were used for CD4 naive and CD4 memory, two plates were used for CD8 naive, and one plate was used for CD8 memory. To estimate repertoire size and how much clonotypes are shared between individuals, the study performed deep sequencing of blood TCR repertoires from roughly five healthy adults. Different laboratories and diverse techniques were used to prepare libraries and sequence TCR repertoires, to increase sequencing depth and limit assay-specific biases. Leukapheresis yielded between about 0.8 and 9.5 billion PBMCs per donor.

Beyond this particular receptor, the publication reports: Sampling was limited to blood, and TCR repertoires in tissue likely differ from TCR repertoires in blood. Around 5.4% of naive CD4, 3% to 4% of naive CD8, roughly 2.5% of memory CD4, and 0.35% to 0.4% of memory CD8 clonotypes were shared across several donors. Compared with non-shared clonotypes, clonotypes shared by all four sorted-subset donors had higher generation probabilities. Larger estimated clonotype richness was generally found for naive subsets than for memory subsets. Even with the large sequencing depth, rarefaction of the sorted-subset datasets indicated that sequencing was incomplete. Because the study included only a small number of donors, the genetic and exposure-history diversity represented was limited. Pairwise subsampling indicated that sequencing depth was expected to affect the degree of clonotype sharing among donors.

Worth noting for this clone: It has no known antigen specificity. Base qualities were left out, and no much larger clone turns up one base away.

CDR1 ENHRY and CDR2 SYGVKD are derived from the germline V gene. Including cysteine and phenylalanine, the CDR3 has 11 amino acids. CDR3 DNA is the only sequence kept; it has 33 bases, read in frame from the first base. Healthy HIV-negative adults with no recently reported acute infections or vaccinations were included as donors. Every donor was a Caucasian adult residing in Nashville, Tennessee, USA. CD4+ T cells were enriched through magnetic negative selection, after which naive cells were positively selected on CD45RA and the remaining negative fraction served as the memory subset. Blood was obtained by leukapheresis, after which PBMCs were separated by Ficoll-Histopaque density gradient centrifugation and cryopreserved in liquid nitrogen vapor phase. Analytical flow cytometry was used to check the purity and quantity of each magnetically sorted T cell population. Genomic DNA was isolated from every sorted fraction and measured by UV absorbance on a Nanodrop 2000c.

Using the deep immunoSEQ assay, multiplex PCR amplified TCR CDR3 regions from genomic DNA. Extracted genomic DNA from each cell subset was distributed evenly across all wells of several immunoSEQ 96-well plates, and each plate was treated as a replicate. Each replicate PCR for sorted subsets received 150 to 250 ng genomic DNA, equal to roughly 33,000 T cell genomes. Purified libraries were measured with a Qubit 3.0 fluorometer, size-checked on a Bioanalyzer 2100, and measured again with the KAPA Library Quantification kit. Every immunoSEQ 96-well plate was sequenced on a dedicated single-read 150-cycle Illumina NextSeq 550 flow cell. Per the original workflow: The immunoSEQ output contained only junctional sequences without quality scores, so filtering could not match that applied to full-length reads. Sequences were annotated with PyIR, a Python wrapper for IgBLAST v1.9, and V/J genes and CDR3 were assigned using IMGT germline references. Any read was removed if the V/J assignment was weak (E-value above 1e-6), the CDR3 was missing, or the read contained stop codons, out-of-frame junctions, or ambiguous translated residues. V3J clonotypes were defined as sequences sharing an identical inferred V gene, J gene, and CDR3 amino acid sequence. To compute the percentage overlap between repertoires, the number of shared unique clonotypes was divided by the size of the smaller repertoire. Richness of each repertoire was evaluated using RTK rarefaction, the Chao1 estimator, and Recon v2.1 estimates of unobserved clonotypes. OLGA was used to compute generation probabilities for all TCRbeta clonotypes that the gDNA method yielded from a few donors. TCRdb holds this immuneACCESS table with in-frame rearrangements only. Some clones are missing; in checked studies, unresolved V genes explain under half, and the rest has no known cause. That table supplies the V and J calls and clone size; D and trimming were determined from the DNA. The sample table records roughly 2 million clones; 85% to 95% of these occur just once. 0.1% to 0.15% of the sample is taken by the ten largest.

The sequence is built from TRBV10-3 and TRBJ2-5; the D segment cannot be called with confidence. The J call may be in error: the DNA end matches TRBJ2-7 better. The specimen was naive CD4+ T cells sorted from blood. The cell subset or site label for this specimen denotes: CD45RA+ positively selected. This receptor was taken from a man younger than 35 in good health. This receptor has the CDR3 CAISDMYEQYF. The base sequence is TGTGCCATCAGTGATATGTACGAGCAGTACTTC.